This TCR beta chain was recovered during a study of T-cell memory formation after mild COVID-19. About the study: Clustering of TCRs was largely donor specific.

5'RACE primed from the constant segment yielded TCR alpha and TCR beta cDNA libraries bearing sample barcodes and UMIs. TCRdb fed the 5' RACE reads into MiXCR, producing one record per CDR3 protein. Of about 420,000 distinct CDR3 sequences in the sample, 20% to 30% were seen once. The V end lost 4 bases, the J end lost 3 bases, and 12 bases lay between the germline ends. From germline, CDR1 is SGHDT and CDR2 YYEEEE. The CDR3 sequence is 14 residues long. There are a few counts of this clonotype. As yet, its antigen is unknown. The study, taken as a whole, reports: Later expanders leaned CD4+, whereas day 15 to 85 contracting clones were balanced CD4/CD8. Memory sampled before infection contained some responding clones, suggesting cross-reactive memory joined.

The clonotype was recovered from an adult woman who had mild COVID-19 (a few samples of this study predate the infection). Cell type and time point are not known. The V call is TRBV5-6, the J call TRBJ2-3, with D unresolved. The sample comprised PBMCs or a T cell subset sorted from them (not recorded which). CDR3 loop: CASSPPQRTDTQYF. CDR3 DNA sequence: TGTGCCAGCAGCCCCCCCCAGAGGACAGATACGCAGTATTTT.